This TCR beta chain was found in a study of shared clonotypes between healthy human individuals. About the research overall: Two women and three men aged 18 to 49 served as donors.

Profiling relied on immunoSEQ multiplex PCR, and the TCRdb table lists in-frame clones only, not all of them. The sample shows around 610,000 clones, approximately 96% of them seen only once. CD8 cells regarded as naive lacked CD45RO, were positively chosen for CCR7, and omitted terminally differentiated effector memory CD45RA+ cells. Donors, healthy HIV-negative adults, lacked recent acute infections or vaccinations. Sequencing was performed on naive CD8+ T cells sorted from blood. The sequence came from a woman in her twenties or thirties in good health.

The CDR3 DNA follows: TGTGCCAGCAGCCAGGCGAGCACCCACAATGAGCAGTTCTTC. Translating gives CASSQASTHNEQFF. The V and J genes are TRBV5-8 and TRBJ2-1; D unclear. V dropped 4 bases and J dropped 5 bases, with 13 bases sitting between them. CDR3 size: 14 residues. Germline CDR1 and CDR2: SGHTS and YDEGEE.